This TCR beta chain was sequenced in a study of long-term antiretroviral therapy in people with HIV (dated by TCRdb to between 2022 and 2023). In terms of the full investigation: Collection of the earliest samples took place about a decade ahead of the 2015 WHO recommendation for immediate ART, at a time when ART was typically delayed until CD4 counts fell. No cross-contamination during QIAcube processing was seen in test extractions of a monoclonal T-cell line run alongside around 30 polyclonal samples. A retrospective serial study tested whether ART initiation and durable HIV suppression were associated with changes in peripheral blood TRB repertoire composition and diversity. About a third of the roughly 30 participants with HIV were female. A total of fewer than 250 cryopreserved PBMC samples came from 25 to 35 adults with confirmed HIV infection and were collected serially over a mean of roughly 6 years (range 1-12). Study-wide conclusions, independent of this receptor: Since PBMC availability was limited, sequencing covered only the TCR beta chain, with no alpha chain pairing. Inferences about post-ART repertoire changes were limited because no data were available on ART adherence, viral resistance or therapy changes. Compared with controls, HIV repertoires had narrower CDR3 length ranges, and the network structure pointed to an antigen-experienced repertoire that shifted only slightly toward naive after ART. Samples dated from the mid-2000s to the late 2010s, and the ART regimens used may be less effective than current ones. A significant increase in TRB diversity was found to be associated with ART initiation, although TRB diversity was observed to remain significantly below that of transplant donor controls even after long-term ART. Expanded TRB clones identified before ART initiation dominated the repertoire across all time points, though the dominance fluctuated and decreased in many PLHIV after ART. Unsorted PBMC were profiled instead of sorted CD4+ and CD8+ T cells because pre-ART samples had limited cell numbers.

To be included, a participant needed at least one PBMC sample from before ART initiation plus at least two post-ART samples. Every participant with HIV received treatment in the United States of America. Before DNA extraction, cryopreserved samples containing about 0.9-11 million PBMC were thawed and washed. At the time of the earliest PBMC sample, participants with HIV were aged between about 20 and 60 years. PBMC samples from each participant spanned 1-4 timepoints before ART initiation and 2-8 timepoints after ART initiation, with a median of 7 samples. For every participant, serial HIV viral load, CD4+ T-cell count, ART history and demographic data were obtained. Genomic DNA was extracted from unsorted PBMC with a Qiagen kit on a QIAcube, processed in batches of 12 samples. The cysteine opens and the phenylalanine closes a CDR3 of 14 amino acids. Only CDR3 DNA is held: 42 bases, read in frame from base 1. CDR1 and CDR2 are drawn from the germline V gene: SGDLS, YYNGEE. For this chain, trimming is 3 bases at the V end and 4 bases at the J end, and the number of junction bases without a gene match is 6.

The immunoSEQ hsTCRB v3.0 assay was used at survey level resolution to sequence the TRB variable region. A depth of roughly 35,000-55,000 T-cell genomes per sample was targeted for TRB sequencing. An Illumina MiSeq with a v3 150-cycle kit was used to sequence the pooled TRB libraries. Regarding the original processing steps: Analysis of repertoires was carried out in R inside a reproducible Nextflow workflow spanning QC, data transformation and analysis. LymphoSeq2, an R package for exploring AIRR-Seq data, was used to implement custom analyses. A handful of samples that produced fewer than 5000 total TRB sequences were removed, so 150 to 200 HIV repertoires were analyzed. Among the approximately 200 retained HIV repertoires, about 57 were collected before ART initiation and fewer than 150 were collected after ART initiation. Repertoires were downsampled to 5000 TRB nucleotide sequences, and summary statistics were averaged over 100 downsampling iterations. Only TRB sequences with CDR3 regions of at least seven amino acids were retained for analysis. Two measures captured diversity: a Shannon entropy-derived clonality score and the Gini coefficient. In the repertoire networks, any two of the top 5000 CDR3 amino acid sequences were linked whenever the two sequences differed by an edit distance of one. For TRB CDR3 amino acid sequences, GLIPH2 was used to predict antigen specificity groups and MHC restriction. To flag known CMV, EBV, HIV or tissue antigen associations, CDR3 amino acid sequences were matched against VDJdb and McPAS-TCR. Pre-ART, post-ART and control groups were compared with Wilcoxon signed-rank tests and Holm-Bonferroni correction. The table comes from immuneACCESS by way of TCRdb, which keeps in-frame sequences with V and J called. Part of the clones is missing from these tables; in studies checked, under half for an unresolved V gene and the rest for unknown reasons. The V and J calls and clone size were taken over from that table, and D and trimming were inferred from the DNA. Counted in this sample were 21,000 or so clones; around 90% of them appeared once. Clones ranked in the top ten supply 3.5% of the sample.

As regards this clone: Its antigen is unknown. Base qualities were left out, and no much larger clone turns up one base away.

This TCR was sampled from a man aged 55 to 70 with HIV. Sequenced material: unsorted PBMCs, taken 2.3 years after starting antiretroviral therapy. The rearrangement joined TRBV9 to TRBJ1-2; a stretch of 7 junction bases matches TRBD1. In nucleotide form, the sequence is TGTGCCAGCAGCGGACAGGGATCTCTCTATGGCTACACCTTC. It translates to CASSGQGSLYGYTF.